This T cell receptor beta chain was sequenced in a study of T cell changes during pregnancy in multiple sclerosis (dated by TCRdb to the late 2010s). At the level of the whole study: The study examined how the T cell repertoire changed over the course of pregnancy in women with multiple sclerosis.

The V and J ends are trimmed by 4 bases and 6 bases, leaving 22 bases between them. Its CDR3 holds 16 amino acids, cysteine through phenylalanine. Just the 48-base CDR3 DNA is kept, in frame starting at base 1. Looking up the germline V gene yields CDR1 SGHDT and CDR2 YYEEEE. Remarks on this clone: Its antigen is currently not known. Base qualities are not recorded, but no much larger clone differs from it by a single base.

The library was prepared using the immunoSEQ multiplex PCR assay. Drawn from immuneACCESS, this table holds only the in-frame rearrangements with V and J called that TCRdb kept. Clones are partly lost; checked studies trace under half to an unresolved V gene and leave the rest unexplained. The sample profile shows about 80,000 clones; 92% of them were found once. The ten largest account for 2.6% of the sample. Here the chain combines TRBV5-6 and TRBJ1-1; the D gene is perhaps TRBD1, on 6 matching bases. Material: peripheral blood, obtained before pregnancy. This clonotype was sampled from a female donor with multiple sclerosis, enrolled in a pregnancy study. This receptor carries the CDR3 CASSQSWRGRVAEAFF. The base sequence is TGTGCCAGCAGCCAGTCGTGGCGGGGGCGCGTGGCTGAAGCTTTCTTT.